This T cell receptor beta chain is drawn from a study of OX40 agonist ivuxolimab in advanced cancers. Study overall: Patient treatment consisted of intravenous ivuxolimab administration every 2 weeks at 0.01 to 10 mg/kg. Three patients showed partial responses: one hepatocellular carcinoma and two cutaneous melanoma cases. Prior therapy, whether anti-PD-1, anti-PD-L1 or anti-CTLA-4, was allowed, and about 40% had some. The study's findings and limits: Normalized expansion of T-cell clones was also low for some nonresponders.

Regarding this clone: The target antigen is unknown.

Profiling relied on immunoSEQ multiplex PCR, and the TCRdb table lists in-frame clones only, not all of them. The table records fewer than 65,000 clones, around 79% of them present only once. The CDR3 spans 13 residues. Germline V gene lookup returns CDR1 SGHDN and CDR2 FVKESK. The V end was cut by 1 base, the J end by 8 bases, with 11 bases between. This specimen was CD4+ or CD8+ T cells sorted from blood, taken in a trial of the OX40 agonist ivuxolimab. V is TRBV14 and J is TRBJ1-2; D not resolved. The receptor's source is an adult with an advanced solid tumor such as melanoma, head and neck, liver or kidney cancer. This CDR3 reads CASSQVETIGYTF. The CDR3 region has the DNA TGTGCCAGCAGCCAAGTTGAGACCATCGGCTACACCTTC.